This TCR beta chain was recovered during a study of CD8 T cells in Susac syndrome. V shed 6 bases and J shed 3 bases, with 8 bases lying between them. CDR1 and CDR2 from the germline V gene are KGHSH and LQKENI. The CDR3 runs to 12 residues. This clonotype was seen a single time. Random hexamers were used to reverse transcribe about 0.5 to 1 ug of RNA. From the immunoSEQ multiplex PCR reads, TCRdb called clonotypes with MiXCR, one entry per CDR3 protein. The sample comprises roughly 150,000 distinct CDR3 sequences, 90% to 97% of which are singletons, and over 0.075% rests with the top ten. The sequencing sample was made of CD4+ T cells from PBMCs. The sequence derives from a human donor with Susac syndrome. The rearrangement links TRBV18 to TRBJ2-5; D not certain. CDR3 loop: CASSRQEETQYF. DNA for the CDR3: TGTGCCAGCTCGCGCCAAGAAGAGACCCAGTACTTC.